This T cell receptor (beta chain) was documented in a study (dated by TCRdb to about 2015). Context from the whole study: Whether tumor-infiltrating Tregs in breast cancer are recruited from blood Tregs or converted in situ from other CD4+ T cell subsets was tested. General conclusions and limits of the study: The validation in the larger cohort was limited to a single TCR beta V-J rearrangement instead of whole repertoires. The greatest overlap of tumor-infiltrating Treg TCR alpha and beta sequences was with tumor naive CD4+ T cells, followed next by blood naive CD4+ T cells. The TCR gene usage of tumor memory CD4+ T cells clustered together with blood and lymph node memory CD4+ cells and with lymph node naive CD4+ cells.

This clonotype is medium-sized (0.01 to 0.1%) in its sample. The antigen it recognizes is unknown. Per-nucleotide qualities are absent, and no much larger clonotype sits a single base away. Full-length TCR variable regions were amplified by 5' RACE PCR using constant-region reverse primers, and then by semi-nested PCR using Nested Universal Primer A. The ReliaPrep RNA Cell Miniprep System was used to extract total RNA, which was then reverse transcribed into 5'RACE-ready cDNA with the SMARTer RACE 5'/3' Kit. Multiplex adaptors were used to barcode the full-length TCR alpha and beta libraries, which were then sequenced on an Illumina MiSeq. In the authors' own workflow: For each of nine subset-tissue groups, sequencing data from the five patients were pooled, and the groups were compared by unsupervised clustering of TCR gene usage. Repertoire similarity was calculated with the Morisita-Horn index, weighting shared sequences by their contribution to each repertoire. TCRdb's own reprocessing of the public reads used fastp at Q25 and MiXCR and kept productive beta chains. Merged by CDR3 protein, the rows form single entries marked with the most common genes and DNA. TCRdb, not the authors, supplied the V and J calls. This sample comprises about 54,000 distinct CDR3 sequences, approximately 17% of them detected only once. The ten largest clonotypes hold about 2.1% of the sample.

Trimming leaves V shorter by 7 bases and J shorter by 1 base, with the junction holding 5 bases beyond the gene matches. Looking up the germline V gene yields CDR1 SGHRS and CDR2 YFSETQ. The CDR3, from cysteine to phenylalanine, totals 14 residues. Just CDR3 DNA is preserved here, 42 bases in frame from base 1. The Miltenyi Naive CD4+ T Cell Isolation kit was used to purify naive CD4+ T cells, and Tregs were depleted with CD25 microbeads. Tregs, naive and memory CD4+ T cells from tumor, blood and ipsilateral draining lymph nodes of about 5 breast cancer patients underwent full-length TCR alpha and beta sequencing. Ficoll density gradient centrifugation was used to isolate mononuclear cells from either lymph nodes or 50 ml of peripheral blood. A purity exceeding 90% was confirmed by FACS for the sorted cell populations.

Sequenced sample: naive CD4+ T cells sorted from blood. Per the publication, the cell subset or site label means: naive CD4+ T cells, CD4+CD45RA+CD25-. The sequence is built from TRBV5-1 and TRBJ2-1; 7 bases in the junction line up with TRBD1. The receptor's source is a female donor with breast cancer. The bases read TGCGCCAGCTCAGGGGGAAGTTCCTACAATGAGCAGTTCTTC. The translation is CASSGGSSYNEQFF.